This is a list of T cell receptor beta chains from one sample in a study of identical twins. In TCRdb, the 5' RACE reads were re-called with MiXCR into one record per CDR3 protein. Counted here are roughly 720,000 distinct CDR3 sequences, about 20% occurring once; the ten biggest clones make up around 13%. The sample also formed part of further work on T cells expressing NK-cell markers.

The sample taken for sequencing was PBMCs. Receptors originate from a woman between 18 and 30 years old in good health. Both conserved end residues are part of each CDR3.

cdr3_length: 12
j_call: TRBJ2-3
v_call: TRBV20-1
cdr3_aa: CRVYLGPDTQYF

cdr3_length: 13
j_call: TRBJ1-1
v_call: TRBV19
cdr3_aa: CASIGTDNTEAFF

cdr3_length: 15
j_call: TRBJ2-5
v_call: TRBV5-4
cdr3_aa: CASSLAGGRQETQYF

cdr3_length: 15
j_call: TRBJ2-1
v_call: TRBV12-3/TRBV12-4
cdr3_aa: CASSFSSGRGNEQFF

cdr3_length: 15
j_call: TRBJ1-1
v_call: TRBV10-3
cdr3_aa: CAISGKETGNTEAFF

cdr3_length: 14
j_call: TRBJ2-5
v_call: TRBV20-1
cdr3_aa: CSASSSGGAETQYF

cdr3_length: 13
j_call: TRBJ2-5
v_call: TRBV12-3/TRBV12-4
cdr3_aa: CASRTGAEETQYF

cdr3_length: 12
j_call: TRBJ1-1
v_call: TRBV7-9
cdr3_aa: CASSQGAAEAFF

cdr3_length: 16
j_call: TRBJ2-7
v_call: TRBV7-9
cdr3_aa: CASSAVTGGEYDEQYF

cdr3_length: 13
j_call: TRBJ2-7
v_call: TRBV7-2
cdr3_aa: CASSFRDRREQYF

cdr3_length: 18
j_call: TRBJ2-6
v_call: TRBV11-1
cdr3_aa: CASSLVQATASGANVLTF

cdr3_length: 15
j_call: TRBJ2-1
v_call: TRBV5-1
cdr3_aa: CASHAIGGGGDEQFF

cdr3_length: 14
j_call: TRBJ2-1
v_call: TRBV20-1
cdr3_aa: CSARDSGTHNEQFF

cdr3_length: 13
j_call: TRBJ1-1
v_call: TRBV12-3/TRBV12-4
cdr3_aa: CASSSTGHVLTFF

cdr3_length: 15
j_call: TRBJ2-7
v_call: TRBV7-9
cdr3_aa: CASSSVPLSSYEQYF

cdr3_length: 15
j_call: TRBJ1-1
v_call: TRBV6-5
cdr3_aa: CASSYTGGMNTEAFF

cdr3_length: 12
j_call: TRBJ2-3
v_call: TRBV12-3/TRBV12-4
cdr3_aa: CASTVHTDTQYF

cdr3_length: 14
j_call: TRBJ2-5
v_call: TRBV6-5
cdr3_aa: CASSYSSIQETQYF

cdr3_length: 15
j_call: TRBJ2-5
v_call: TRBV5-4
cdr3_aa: CATSPGGPHVETQYF

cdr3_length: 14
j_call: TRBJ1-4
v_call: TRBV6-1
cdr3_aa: CASGGPATNEKLFF

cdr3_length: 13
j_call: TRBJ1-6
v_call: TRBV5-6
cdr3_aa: CASRQGLGSPLHF

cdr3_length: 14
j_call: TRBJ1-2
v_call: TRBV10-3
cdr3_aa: CAISESNGNYGYTF

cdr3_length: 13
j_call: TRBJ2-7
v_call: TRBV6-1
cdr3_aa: CAAGTGTSYEQYF

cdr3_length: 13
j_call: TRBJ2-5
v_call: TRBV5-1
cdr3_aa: CASKEGGQETQYF

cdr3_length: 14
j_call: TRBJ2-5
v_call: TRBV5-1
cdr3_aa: CASSPGQAKETQYF

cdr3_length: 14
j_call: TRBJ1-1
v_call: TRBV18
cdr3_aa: CASSPLGMNTEAFF

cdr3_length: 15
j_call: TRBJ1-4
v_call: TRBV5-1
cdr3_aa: CASSLEGQPNEKLFF

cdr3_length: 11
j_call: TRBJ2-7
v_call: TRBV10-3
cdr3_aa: CAISDTYEQYF

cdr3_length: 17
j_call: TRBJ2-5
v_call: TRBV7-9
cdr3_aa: CASSPLTSGGARETQYF

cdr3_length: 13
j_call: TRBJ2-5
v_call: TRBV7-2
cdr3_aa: CASSLSNWETQYF

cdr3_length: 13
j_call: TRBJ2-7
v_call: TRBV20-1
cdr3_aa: CSASAGTGTEQYF

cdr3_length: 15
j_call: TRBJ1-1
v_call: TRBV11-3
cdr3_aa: CASSFLQGLDTEAFF